This T cell receptor (beta chain) appears in the sequencing data of a study of a mutant IDH1 vaccine in newly diagnosed glioma. Findings of the study overall: Pseudoprogression appeared independent of alterations in top peripheral clonotypes. The occurrence of vaccine-induced immune responses was seen in 90% to 95% of patients.

CDR1 and CDR2 from the germline V gene are KGHSH and LQKENI. Trimming took 2 bases from V and 5 from J, leaving 7 bases between them. The CDR3 spans 12 residues. Profiled with immunoSEQ multiplex PCR; TCRdb holds only in-frame clones, not every one. The sample holds some 50,000 clones, roughly 85% seen once. Regarding time point: baseline, week 1 (first vaccination visit). The treatment denotes: pre-vaccination baseline after standard-of-care therapy. Concerning this clone itself: What it binds is unknown.

The clonotype comes from a man aged 40-55 years with glioma. The genes are TRBV18 and TRBJ2-7, with D perhaps matching TRBD1 (5 bases). This material consisted of PBMCs, taken from a glioma patient treated with radiotherapy, temozolomide or both. CDR3 nucleotide sequence: TGTGCCAGCTCACCATCAGGGAACGAGCAGTACTTC. It codes for CASSPSGNEQYF.